What follows describes a single T cell receptor (beta chain). V was clipped by 5 bases and J by 1 base, with 11 bases between them. The CDR3 is made up of 14 amino acids. Germline-derived CDR1 and CDR2 are MNHEY and SMNVEV (reference sequence). Participant age was roughly 18 to 89 years, and participants resided in 25 or so US areas. Donors were grouped by their self-reported clinical history. The sample is drawn from a study of blood T cell repertoires in COVID-19. Whole-study context: Italy, Spain and the United States were the sources of the convalescent and acute COVID-19 samples.

In the study's own analysis: Cell counts per sample came from amplifying reference gene primers. The protocol was immunoSEQ multiplex PCR, while the TCRdb copy is restricted to in-frame clones and leaves out a portion. V and J calls and clone size follow that table, whereas D and trimming were derived from the DNA. The table records 150,000 or so clones, about 86% of them present only once. This receptor was taken from a man aged 50-60 years who had recovered from COVID-19. V is TRBV27 and J is TRBJ1-1, with a possible D match to TRBD1 (6 bases). Sample: PBMCs or T cells enriched from blood (not recorded which). The CDR3 sequence: CASSRGGGNTEAFF. As DNA, the CDR3 is TGTGCCAGCAGTCGAGGGGGGGGGAACACTGAAGCTTTCTTT.